The 16 T cell receptor beta chains in this list originate from one sample, sequenced in a study. TCRdb analysed the RT-PCR reads with MiXCR anew, one entry per CDR3 protein. This table holds 550,000 to 750,000 distinct CDR3 sequences, more than 13% found once. Sequencing was done on a sample of memory CD4+ T cells from blood. The receptor set was obtained from a female donor in good health, serving as a healthy control.

In this sample, this clonotype turned up a few times. The chain combines TRBV4-1 with TRBJ2-3; D possibly corresponds to TRBD2 (6 bases). The CDR3 loop spans 17 amino acids. Germline values: CDR1 MGHRA, CDR2 YSYEKL. The V and J ends lost 4 bases and 2 bases respectively, with 19 bases between them. CDR3 sequence (DNA): TGCGCCAGCAGCCTCGGGGCTCTAGCGACGAACACAGATACGCAGTATTTT. Translation: CASSLGALATNTDTQYF.

This chain uses TRBV5-4 with TRBJ2-3; no firm D call. The length of the CDR3 is 15 residues. V was pared by 1 base and J by 0 bases, with 9 bases between. Germline CDR1 and CDR2: SGHNT and YYREEE (reference sequence). CDR3 loop: CASSLSSHSTDTQYF. The CDR3 coding sequence is TGTGCCAGCAGCTTGAGCAGTCATAGCACAGATACGCAGTATTTT.

The V call is TRBV11-2, the J call TRBJ2-2; tentatively, D is TRBD1 (6 bases). Trimming removed 5 bases from V and 0 bases from J, with 13 bases in between. Germline loops: CDR1 SGHAT, CDR2 FQNNGV. The CDR3 sequence is 16 residues long. This CDR3 reads CASSRQVLTNTGELFF. CDR3 DNA: TGTGCCAGCAGCAGACAGGTGCTAACGAACACCGGGGAGCTGTTTTTT.

This clonotype was picked up many times. The chain carries TRBV4-3 and TRBJ1-1; D gene uncertain. The CDR3 covers 15 residues. With 0 bases removed from V and 1 base from J, the gap between germline ends came to 9 bases. The germline V gene encodes CDR1 LGHNA and CDR2 YSLEER. The CDR3 sequence: CASSQDLRTNTEAFF. The DNA of the CDR3 is TGCGCCAGCAGCCAAGATTTGCGGACGAACACTGAAGCTTTCTTT.

This clonotype has a count of ten or more. V gene TRBV20-1 combines with J gene TRBJ2-1; D perhaps matches TRBD2 (5 bases). V was shortened by 3 bases and J by 4 bases, with 13 bases between the two germline ends. The length of the CDR3 is 14 residues. Germline V gene data show CDR1 as DFQATT and CDR2 as SNEGSKA (reference sequence). Here the CDR3 reads CSASEGRGYNEQFF. CDR3 DNA sequence: TGCAGTGCTAGTGAAGGGAGAGGGTACAATGAGCAGTTCTTC.

In this sample, this clonotype turned up many times. The rearrangement uses TRBV10-2 and TRBJ1-5, with 7 bases fitting TRBD1. CDR1 and CDR2 from the germline V gene are WSHSY and SAAADI. This CDR3 spans 15 amino acids. J was trimmed by 5 bases and V by 5 bases; bases with no gene match: 9. The CDR3 sequence: CASSFSGTVDQPQHF. The CDR3 DNA follows: TGCGCCAGCAGTTTCAGCGGGACAGTGGATCAGCCCCAGCATTTT.

V usage is TRBV7-2 and J usage is TRBJ2-4; D possibly matches TRBD1 or TRBD2 (5 bases each). Trimming pared 5 bases from V and 7 bases from J, leaving 15 bases between. Germline lookup yields CDR1 SGHTA and CDR2 FQGNSA. This CDR3 region has 14 residues. Here the CDR3 reads CASSPGTSENIQYF. The CDR3 DNA follows: TGTGCCAGCAGCCCTGGGACCTCGGAGAACATTCAGTACTTC.

The chain joins TRBV27 to TRBJ2-1, with D perhaps assigned TRBD1 or TRBD2 (6 bases each). Trimming took 3 bases from V and 5 from J, leaving 14 bases between them. The length of the CDR3 is 15 residues. The germline V gene encodes CDR1 MNHEY and CDR2 SMNVEV (reference sequence). The DNA of the CDR3 is TGTGCCAGCAGTTTCGACAGAGGGGGGAACAATGAGCAGTTCTTC. Its translation is CASSFDRGGNNEQFF.

This clonotype was counted only a few times. The V gene is TRBV6-5, the J gene TRBJ1-5, with TRBD1 as a possible D gene (5 bases). This CDR3 has 15 residues. Germline V lookup: CDR1 MNHEY, CDR2 SVGAGI. The V gene lost 0 bases and the J gene lost 2 bases, with 8 bases spanning the gap. CDR3 DNA sequence: TGTGCCAGCAGTTACTCGACCAGGGGCAATCAGCCCCAGCATTTT. Its translation: CASSYSTRGNQPQHF.

This clonotype has only one observation. This may arise from a read error, as a much more abundant clone is one base away. This rearrangement joins TRBV20-1 to TRBJ2-7; TRBD2 might be the D (6 bases). The CDR3 length is 13 residues. From germline, CDR1 is DFQATT and CDR2 SNEGSKA (reference sequence). The CDR3 reads CNAPEEGHYEQYF. The CDR3 DNA follows: TGCAATGCTCCAGAGGAGGGCCACTACGAGCAGTACTTC.

This clonotype has only a few counts. This chain connects TRBV28 to TRBJ1-5, with TRBD1 identical over 8 bases. This CDR3 spans 16 amino acids. Germline-derived CDR1 and CDR2 are MDHEN and SYDVKM. V shed 7 bases, J shed 2 bases, and the junction held 10 bases outside the gene matches. CDR3 sequence: CASTPGGAGGNQPQHF. CDR3 bases: TGTGCCAGCACCCCAGGGGGCGCCGGTGGCAATCAGCCCCAGCATTTT.

Ten or more counts support this clonotype. The J gene is TRBJ2-3, the V gene TRBV4-3; 10 bases align to TRBD2. Unmatched junction bases numbered 9, after V lost 3 bases and J lost 3 bases. In germline, CDR1 is LGHNA, CDR2 YSLEER. The CDR3 covers 17 residues. CDR3 loop: CASSQDPGTSETDTQYF. The CDR3 bases are TGCGCCAGCAGCCAGGACCCCGGGACTAGCGAAACAGATACGCAGTATTTT.

V usage is TRBV20-1 and J usage is TRBJ2-1, with D perhaps TRBD2 (5 bases). V gave up 3 bases and J gave up 4 bases, with 13 bases separating them. Germline loops: CDR1 DFQATT, CDR2 SNEGSKA (reference sequence). This CDR3 has 14 residues. The CDR3 DNA is TGCAGTGCTAGCTGGCGGGCTTCTTACAATGAGCAGTTCTTC. Protein product: CSASWRASYNEQFF.

V usage is TRBV27 and J usage is TRBJ1-1; TRBD1 is a possible D gene (6 bases). CDR1 MNHEY and CDR2 SMNVEV come from the germline V gene (reference sequence). V lost 6 bases, J lost 2 bases, and 16 bases lay in between. CDR3 length equals 15 residues. CDR3 in amino acids: CASSPLAGANTEAFF. The DNA for the CDR3 is TGTGCCAGCAGCCCCTTGGCAGGGGCAAACACTGAAGCTTTCTTT.

The table lists this clonotype with a few counts. The chain couples TRBV9 to TRBJ2-7, with D possibly being TRBD1 (6 bases). Germline V gene lookup returns CDR1 SGDLS and CDR2 YYNGEE. The CDR3 consists of 15 residues. The V end was cut by 4 bases, the J end by 3 bases, with 17 bases between. CDR3 nucleotides: TGTGCCAGCAGCCCGGGACATTCGACAGTCTACGAGCAGTACTTC. Translating gives CASSPGHSTVYEQYF. Drawing the rest from reference TRBV9 and TRBJ2-7, the complete variable domain is DSGVTQTPKHLITATGQRVTLRCSPRSGDLSVYWYQQSLDQGLQFLIQYYNGEERAKGNILERFSAQQFPDLHSELNLSSLELGDSALYFCASSPGHSTVYEQYFGPGTRLTVT.

This clonotype was counted between two and nine times. V and J are TRBV5-1 and TRBJ2-7; 8 bases align to TRBD1. Trimming cost V 3 bases and J 0 bases; bases outside gene matches: 5. The CDR3 has 15 residues. In germline, CDR1 is SGHRS, CDR2 YFSETQ. The CDR3 loop is CASSSTGGSSYEQYF. For the CDR3, the DNA is TGCGCCAGCAGCTCCACAGGGGGGAGCTCCTACGAGCAGTACTTC.